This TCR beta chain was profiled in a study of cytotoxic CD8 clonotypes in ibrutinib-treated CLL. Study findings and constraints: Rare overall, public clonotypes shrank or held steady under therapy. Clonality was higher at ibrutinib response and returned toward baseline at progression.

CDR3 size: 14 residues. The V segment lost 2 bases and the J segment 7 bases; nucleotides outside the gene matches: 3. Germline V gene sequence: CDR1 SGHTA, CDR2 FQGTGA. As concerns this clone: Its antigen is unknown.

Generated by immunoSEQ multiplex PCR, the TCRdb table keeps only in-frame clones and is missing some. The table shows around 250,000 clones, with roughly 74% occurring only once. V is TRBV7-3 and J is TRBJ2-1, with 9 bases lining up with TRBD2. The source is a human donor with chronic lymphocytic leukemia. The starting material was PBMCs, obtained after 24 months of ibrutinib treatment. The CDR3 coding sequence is TGTGCCAGCAGCTTACGAGCGGGAGGAAATGAGCAGTTCTTC. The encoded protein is CASSLRAGGNEQFF. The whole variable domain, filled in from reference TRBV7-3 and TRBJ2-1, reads GAGVSQTPSNKVTEKGKYVELRCDPISGHTALYWYRQSLGQGPEFLIYFQGTGAADDSGLPNDRFFAVRPEGSVSTLKIQRTERGDSAVYLCASSLRAGGNEQFFGPGTRLTVL.